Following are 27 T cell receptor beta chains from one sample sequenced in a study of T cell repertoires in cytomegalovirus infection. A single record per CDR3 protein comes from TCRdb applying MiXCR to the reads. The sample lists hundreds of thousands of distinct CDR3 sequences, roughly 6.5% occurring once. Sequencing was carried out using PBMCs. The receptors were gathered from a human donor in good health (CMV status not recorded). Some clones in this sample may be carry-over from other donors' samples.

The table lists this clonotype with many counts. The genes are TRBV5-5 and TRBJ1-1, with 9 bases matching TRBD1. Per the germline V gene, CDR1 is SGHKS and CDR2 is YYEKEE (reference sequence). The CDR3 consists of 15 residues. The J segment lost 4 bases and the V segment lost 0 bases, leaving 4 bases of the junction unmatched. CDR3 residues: CASSLGDRVVTEAFF. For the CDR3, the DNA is TGTGCCAGCAGCTTGGGGGACAGGGTCGTCACTGAAGCTTTCTTT.

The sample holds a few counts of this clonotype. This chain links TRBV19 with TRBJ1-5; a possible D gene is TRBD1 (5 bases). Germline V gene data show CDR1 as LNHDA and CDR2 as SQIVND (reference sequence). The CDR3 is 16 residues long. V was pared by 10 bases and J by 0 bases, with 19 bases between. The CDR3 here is CATKTDALNSNQPQHF. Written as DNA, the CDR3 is TGTGCCACCAAGACAGACGCATTGAATAGCAATCAGCCCCAGCATTTT.

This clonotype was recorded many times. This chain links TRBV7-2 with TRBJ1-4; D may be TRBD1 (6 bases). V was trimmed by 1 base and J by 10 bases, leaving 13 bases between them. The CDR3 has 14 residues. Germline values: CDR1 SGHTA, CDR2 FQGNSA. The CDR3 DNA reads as TGTGCCAGCAGCTTAGAGGGGGGGGCAGGAAAACTGTTTTTT. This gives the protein CASSLEGGAGKLFF.

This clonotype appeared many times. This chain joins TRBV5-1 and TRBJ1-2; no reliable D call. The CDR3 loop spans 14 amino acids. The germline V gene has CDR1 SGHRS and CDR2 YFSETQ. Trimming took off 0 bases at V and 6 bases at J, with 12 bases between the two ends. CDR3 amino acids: CASSLGEGIDGYTF. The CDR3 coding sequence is TGCGCCAGCAGCTTGGGGGAAGGGATAGATGGCTACACCTTC.

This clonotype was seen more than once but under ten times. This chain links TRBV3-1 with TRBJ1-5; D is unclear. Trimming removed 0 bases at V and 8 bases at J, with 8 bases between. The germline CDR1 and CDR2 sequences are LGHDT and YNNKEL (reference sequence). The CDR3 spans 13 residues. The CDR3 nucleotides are TGTGCCAGCAGCCAAGATCGACACGAGCCCCAGCATTTT. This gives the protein CASSQDRHEPQHF.

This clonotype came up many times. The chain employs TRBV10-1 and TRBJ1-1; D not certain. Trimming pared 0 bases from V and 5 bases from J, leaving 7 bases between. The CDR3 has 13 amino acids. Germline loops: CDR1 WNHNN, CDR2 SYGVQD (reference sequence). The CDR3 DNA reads TGCGCCAGCAGTGAGTCTGGAGATACTGAAGCTTTCTTT. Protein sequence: CASSESGDTEAFF.

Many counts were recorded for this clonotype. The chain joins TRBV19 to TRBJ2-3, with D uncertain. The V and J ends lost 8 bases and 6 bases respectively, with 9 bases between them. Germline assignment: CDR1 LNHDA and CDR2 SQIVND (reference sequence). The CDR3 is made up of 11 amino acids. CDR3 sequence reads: CASRLGDTQYF. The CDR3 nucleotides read TGTGCCAGTCGGCTTGGGGATACGCAGTATTTT.

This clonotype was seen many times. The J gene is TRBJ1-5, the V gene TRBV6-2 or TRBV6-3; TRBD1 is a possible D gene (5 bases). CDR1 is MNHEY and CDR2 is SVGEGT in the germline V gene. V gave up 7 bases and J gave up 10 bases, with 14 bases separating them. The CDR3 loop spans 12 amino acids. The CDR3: CASMTSTGPQHF. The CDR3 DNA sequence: TGTGCCAGCATGACTTCTACAGGCCCCCAGCATTTT.

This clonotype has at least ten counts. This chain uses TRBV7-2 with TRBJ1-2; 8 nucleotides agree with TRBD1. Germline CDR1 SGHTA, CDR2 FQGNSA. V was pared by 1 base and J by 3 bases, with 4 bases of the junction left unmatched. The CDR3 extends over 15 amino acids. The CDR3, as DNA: TGTGCCAGCAGCTTAGACCAGGGGGCATACTATGGCTACACCTTC. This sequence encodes CASSLDQGAYYGYTF.

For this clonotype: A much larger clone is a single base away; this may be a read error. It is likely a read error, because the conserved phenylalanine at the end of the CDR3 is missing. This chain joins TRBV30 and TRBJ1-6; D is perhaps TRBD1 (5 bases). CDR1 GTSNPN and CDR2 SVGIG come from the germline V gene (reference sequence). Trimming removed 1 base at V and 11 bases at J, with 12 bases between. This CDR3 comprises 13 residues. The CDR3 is CAWSGGIDAPLHL. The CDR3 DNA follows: TGTGCCTGGAGTGGGGGCATTGACGCACCCCTCCACCTT.

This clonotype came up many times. This CDR3 is CSAGTGTGRGQPQHF. Here the CDR3 DNA reads TGCAGTGCAGGGACCGGGACAGGGCGCGGTCAGCCCCAGCATTTT. V usage is TRBV20-1 and J usage is TRBJ1-5; TRBD1 aligns across 9 bases. The CDR3 sequence is 15 residues long. The V gene end was trimmed by 6 bases and the J gene end by 6 bases; junction bases not matched to a gene: 12. In germline, CDR1 is DFQATT, CDR2 SNEGSKA (reference sequence).

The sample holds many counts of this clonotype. The CDR3 spells CASSELIRGGWGNQPQHF. CDR3 bases: TGCGCCAGCAGTGAGTTGATCCGGGGGGGCTGGGGCAATCAGCCCCAGCATTTT. The chain has TRBV10-2 and TRBJ1-5, with D tentatively TRBD1 (6 bases). The length of the CDR3 is 18 residues. Germline V gives CDR1 WSHSY, CDR2 SAAADI. Trimming left V 1 base short and J 2 bases short, with 18 bases between.

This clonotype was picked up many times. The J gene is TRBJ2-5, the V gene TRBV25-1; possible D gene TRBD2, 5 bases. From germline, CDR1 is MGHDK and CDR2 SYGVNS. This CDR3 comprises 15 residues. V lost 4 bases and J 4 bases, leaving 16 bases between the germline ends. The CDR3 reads CASSAISRGSETQYF. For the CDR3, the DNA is TGTGCCAGCAGTGCGATTAGCCGGGGATCAGAGACCCAGTACTTC.

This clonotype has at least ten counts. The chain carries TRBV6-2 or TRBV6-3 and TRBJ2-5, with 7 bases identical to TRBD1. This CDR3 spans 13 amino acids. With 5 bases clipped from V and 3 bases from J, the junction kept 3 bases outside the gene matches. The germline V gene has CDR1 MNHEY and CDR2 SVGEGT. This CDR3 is CASSPGQEETQYF. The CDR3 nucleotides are TGTGCCAGCAGTCCCGGACAGGAAGAGACCCAGTACTTC.

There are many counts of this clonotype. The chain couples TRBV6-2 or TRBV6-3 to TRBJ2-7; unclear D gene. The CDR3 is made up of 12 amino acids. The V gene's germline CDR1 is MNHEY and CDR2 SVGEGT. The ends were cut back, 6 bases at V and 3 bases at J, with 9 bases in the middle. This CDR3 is CASRDPGYEQYF. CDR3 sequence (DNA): TGTGCCAGCAGGGATCCGGGCTACGAGCAGTACTTC.

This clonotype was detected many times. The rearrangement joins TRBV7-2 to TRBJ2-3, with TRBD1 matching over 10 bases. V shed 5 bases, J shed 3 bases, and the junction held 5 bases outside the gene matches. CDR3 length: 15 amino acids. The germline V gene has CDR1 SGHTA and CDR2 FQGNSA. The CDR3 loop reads CASSREGQGTDTQYF. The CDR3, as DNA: TGTGCCAGCAGCCGCGAGGGACAGGGGACAGATACGCAGTATTTT.

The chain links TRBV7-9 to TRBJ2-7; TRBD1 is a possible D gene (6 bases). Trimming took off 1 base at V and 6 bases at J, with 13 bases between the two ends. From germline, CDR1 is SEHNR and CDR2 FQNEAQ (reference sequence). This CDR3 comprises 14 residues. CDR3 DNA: TGTGCCAGCAGCTTAGTCCTCGGACAGACCGAGCAGTACTTC. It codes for CASSLVLGQTEQYF.

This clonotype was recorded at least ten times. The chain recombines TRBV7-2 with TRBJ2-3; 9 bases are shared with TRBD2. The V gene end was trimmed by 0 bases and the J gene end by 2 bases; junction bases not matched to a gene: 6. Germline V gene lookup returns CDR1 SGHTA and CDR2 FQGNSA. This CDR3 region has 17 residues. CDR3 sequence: CASSLAGRGGYTDTQYF. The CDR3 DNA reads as TGTGCCAGCAGCTTAGCGGGGCGGGGGGGTTACACAGATACGCAGTATTTT. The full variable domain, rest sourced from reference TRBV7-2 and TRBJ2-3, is GAGVSQSPSNKVTEKGKDVELRCDPISGHTALYWYRQSLGQGLEFLIYFQGNSAPDKSGLPSDRFSAERTGGSVSTLTIQRTQQEDSAVYLCASSLAGRGGYTDTQYFGPGTRLTVL.

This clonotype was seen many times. In nucleotides, the CDR3 is TGTGCCAGCAGCTTAGCGACTAGGACAGATACGCAGTATTTT. Its translation: CASSLATRTDTQYF. The V gene is TRBV7-3, the J gene TRBJ2-3; possible D gene TRBD2, 6 bases. Germline V gene lookup returns CDR1 SGHTA and CDR2 FQGTGA. V lost 2 bases to trimming and J lost 3 bases, with 9 bases between them. The CDR3 loop spans 14 amino acids. Supplemented by reference TRBV7-3 and TRBJ2-3, the full variable domain reads GAGVSQTPSNKVTEKGKYVELRCDPISGHTALYWYRQSLGQGPEFLIYFQGTGAADDSGLPNDRFFAVRPEGSVSTLKIQRTERGDSAVYLCASSLATRTDTQYFGPGTRLTVL.

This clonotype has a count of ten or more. In DNA, the CDR3 is TGTGCCAGCAGTTTTTTGGGACAGTTCCAGTTCTTC. Its translation is CASSFLGQFQFF. The chain combines TRBV12-3 or TRBV12-4 with TRBJ2-1, with 7 nucleotides matching TRBD1. The CDR3 sequence is 12 residues long. Unmatched junction bases numbered 6, after V lost 3 bases and J lost 13 bases.

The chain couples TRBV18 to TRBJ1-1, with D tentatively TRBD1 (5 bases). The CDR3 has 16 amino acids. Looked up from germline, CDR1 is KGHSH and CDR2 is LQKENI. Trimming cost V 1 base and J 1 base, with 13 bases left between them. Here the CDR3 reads CASSPRTDSSNTEAFF. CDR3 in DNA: TGTGCCAGCTCACCACGTACCGACAGCTCGAACACTGAAGCTTTCTTT.

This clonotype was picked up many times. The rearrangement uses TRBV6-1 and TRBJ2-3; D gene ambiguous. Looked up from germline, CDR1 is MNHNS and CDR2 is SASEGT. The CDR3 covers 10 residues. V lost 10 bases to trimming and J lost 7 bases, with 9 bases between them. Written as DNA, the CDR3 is TGTGCCATCGAAAGGAATACGCAGTATTTT. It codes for CAIERNTQYF.

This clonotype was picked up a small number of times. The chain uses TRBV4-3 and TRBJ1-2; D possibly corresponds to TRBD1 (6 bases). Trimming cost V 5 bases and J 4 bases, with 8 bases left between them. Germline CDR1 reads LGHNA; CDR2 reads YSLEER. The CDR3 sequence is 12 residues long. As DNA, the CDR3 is TGCGCCAGCAGCACGGACAGCTATGGCTACACCTTC. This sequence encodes CASSTDSYGYTF.

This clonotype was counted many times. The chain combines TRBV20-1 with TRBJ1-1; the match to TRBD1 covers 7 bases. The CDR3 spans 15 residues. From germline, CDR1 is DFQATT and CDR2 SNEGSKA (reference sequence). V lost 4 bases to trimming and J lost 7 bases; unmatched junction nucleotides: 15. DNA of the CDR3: TGCAGTGCTACGAGGCGCGACAGGGCTAAATTTGAAGCTTTCTTT. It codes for CSATRRDRAKFEAFF.

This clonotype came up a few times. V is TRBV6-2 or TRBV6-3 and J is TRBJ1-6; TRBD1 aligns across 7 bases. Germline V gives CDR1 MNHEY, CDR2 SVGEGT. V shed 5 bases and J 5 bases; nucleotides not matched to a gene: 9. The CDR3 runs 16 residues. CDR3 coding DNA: TGTGCCAGCAGTCACCACGACAGGGCAAATAATTCACCCCTCCACTTT. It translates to CASSHHDRANNSPLHF.

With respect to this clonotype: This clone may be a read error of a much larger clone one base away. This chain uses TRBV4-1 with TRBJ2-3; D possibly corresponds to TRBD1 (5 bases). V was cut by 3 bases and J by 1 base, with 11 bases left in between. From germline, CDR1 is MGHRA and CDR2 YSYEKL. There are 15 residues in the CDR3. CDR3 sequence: CASSQAIGGTDTQYF. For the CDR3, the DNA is TGCGCCAGCAGCCAGGCGATAGGGGGCACAGATACGCAGTATTTT.

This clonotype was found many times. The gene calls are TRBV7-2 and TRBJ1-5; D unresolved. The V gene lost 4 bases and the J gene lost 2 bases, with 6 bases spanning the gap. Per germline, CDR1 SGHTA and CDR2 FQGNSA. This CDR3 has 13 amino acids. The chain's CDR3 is CASSSAGNQPQHF. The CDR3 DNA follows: TGTGCCAGCAGCTCGGCAGGCAATCAGCCCCAGCATTTT.